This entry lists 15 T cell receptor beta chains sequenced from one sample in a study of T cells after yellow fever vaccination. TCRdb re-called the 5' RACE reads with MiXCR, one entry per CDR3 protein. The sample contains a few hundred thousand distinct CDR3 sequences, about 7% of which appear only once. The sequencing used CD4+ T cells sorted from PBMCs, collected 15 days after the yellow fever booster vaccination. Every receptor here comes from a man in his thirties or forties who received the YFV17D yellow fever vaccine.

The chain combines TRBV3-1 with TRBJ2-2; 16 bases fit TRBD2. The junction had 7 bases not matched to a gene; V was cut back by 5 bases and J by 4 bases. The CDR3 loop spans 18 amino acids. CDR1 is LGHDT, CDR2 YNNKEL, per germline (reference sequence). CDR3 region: CASSGTSGRVRATGELFF. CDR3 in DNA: TGTGCCAGCAGCGGGACTAGCGGGAGGGTTCGTGCCACCGGGGAGCTGTTTTTT.

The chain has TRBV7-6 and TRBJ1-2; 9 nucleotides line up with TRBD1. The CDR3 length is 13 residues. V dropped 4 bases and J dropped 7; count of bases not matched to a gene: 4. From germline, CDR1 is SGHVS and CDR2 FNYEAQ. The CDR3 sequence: CASSSTTGGGYTF. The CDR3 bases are TGTGCCAGCAGCTCCACGACAGGGGGTGGCTACACCTTC. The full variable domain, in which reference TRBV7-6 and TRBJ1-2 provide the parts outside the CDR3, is GAGVSQSPRYKVTKRGQDVALRCDPISGHVSLYWYRQALGQGPEFLTYFNYEAQQDKSGLPNDRFSAERPEGSISTLTIQRTEQRDSAMYRCASSSTTGGGYTFGSGTRLTVV.

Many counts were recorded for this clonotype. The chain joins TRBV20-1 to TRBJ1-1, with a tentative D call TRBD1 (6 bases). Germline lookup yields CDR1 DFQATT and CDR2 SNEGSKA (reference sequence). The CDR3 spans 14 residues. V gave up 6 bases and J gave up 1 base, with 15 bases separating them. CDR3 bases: TGCAGTGCCCAAGGGGGGGGTGGGAACACTGAAGCTTTCTTT. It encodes CSAQGGGGNTEAFF.

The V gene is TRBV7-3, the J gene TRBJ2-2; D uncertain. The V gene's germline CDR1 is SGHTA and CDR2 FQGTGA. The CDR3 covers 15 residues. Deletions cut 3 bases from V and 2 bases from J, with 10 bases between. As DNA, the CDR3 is TGTGCCAGCAGCTTTCTTGGCGGAAACACCGGGGAGCTGTTTTTT. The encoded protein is CASSFLGGNTGELFF.

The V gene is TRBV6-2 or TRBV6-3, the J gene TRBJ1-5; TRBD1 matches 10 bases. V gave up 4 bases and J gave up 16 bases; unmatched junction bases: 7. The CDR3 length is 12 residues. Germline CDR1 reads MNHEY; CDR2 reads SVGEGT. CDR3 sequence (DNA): TGTGCCAGCAGTTCCACCGGGACAGGGGTACATTTT. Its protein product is CASSSTGTGVHF.

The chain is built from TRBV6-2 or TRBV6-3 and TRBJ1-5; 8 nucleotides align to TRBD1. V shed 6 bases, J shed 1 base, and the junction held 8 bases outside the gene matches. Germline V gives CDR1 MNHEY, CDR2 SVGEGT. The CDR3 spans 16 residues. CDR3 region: CASSQGQGGSNQPQHF. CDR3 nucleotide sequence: TGTGCCAGCAGCCAAGGACAGGGTGGAAGCAATCAGCCCCAGCATTTT.

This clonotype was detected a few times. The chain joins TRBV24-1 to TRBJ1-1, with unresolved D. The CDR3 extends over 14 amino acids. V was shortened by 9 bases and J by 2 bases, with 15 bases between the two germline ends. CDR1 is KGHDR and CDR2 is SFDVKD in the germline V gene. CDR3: CATFPLGGNTEAFF. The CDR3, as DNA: TGTGCCACCTTTCCTTTGGGAGGTAACACTGAAGCTTTCTTT.

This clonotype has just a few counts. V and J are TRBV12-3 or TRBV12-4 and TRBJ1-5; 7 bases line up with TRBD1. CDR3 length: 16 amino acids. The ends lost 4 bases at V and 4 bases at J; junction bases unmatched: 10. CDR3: CASSSRSTGSNQPQHF. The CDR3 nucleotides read TGTGCCAGCAGTTCCCGATCGACAGGGTCGAATCAGCCCCAGCATTTT.

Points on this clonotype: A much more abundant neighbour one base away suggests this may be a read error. CDR3 nucleotide sequence: TGCGCCAGCAGTGAGATCAGAGCGGTAGGAACCTACGAGCAGTACTTC. Encoded protein: CASSEIRAVGTYEQYF. The genes are TRBV10-2 and TRBJ2-7; perhaps TRBD2 as D (5 bases). Germline V lookup: CDR1 WSHSY, CDR2 SAAADI. The CDR3 length is 16 residues. V lost 2 bases, J lost 2 bases, and 16 bases lay in between.

As DNA, the CDR3 is TGCAGTGCTAGTAAGACAGGGGGCTTGGCCTACGAGCAGTACTTC. Translated: CSASKTGGLAYEQYF. This rearrangement joins TRBV20-1 to TRBJ2-7; 10 nucleotides agree with TRBD1. V was pared by 3 bases and J by 2 bases, with 7 bases of the junction left unmatched. The CDR3 is made up of 15 amino acids. CDR1 and CDR2 from the germline V gene are DFQATT and SNEGSKA (reference sequence).

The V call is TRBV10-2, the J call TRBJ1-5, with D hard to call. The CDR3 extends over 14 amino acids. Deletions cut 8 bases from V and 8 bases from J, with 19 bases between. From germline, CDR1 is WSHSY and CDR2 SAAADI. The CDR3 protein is CASGEEGVSKPQHF. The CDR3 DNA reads TGCGCCAGCGGCGAGGAGGGCGTATCTAAGCCCCAGCATTTT.

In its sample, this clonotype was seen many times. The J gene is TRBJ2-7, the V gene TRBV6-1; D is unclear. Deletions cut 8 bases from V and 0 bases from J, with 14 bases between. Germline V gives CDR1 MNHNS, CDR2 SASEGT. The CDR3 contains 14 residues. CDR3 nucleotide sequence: TGTGCCAGCGCCACCGTCAGGAGCTCCTACGAGCAGTACTTC. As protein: CASATVRSSYEQYF.

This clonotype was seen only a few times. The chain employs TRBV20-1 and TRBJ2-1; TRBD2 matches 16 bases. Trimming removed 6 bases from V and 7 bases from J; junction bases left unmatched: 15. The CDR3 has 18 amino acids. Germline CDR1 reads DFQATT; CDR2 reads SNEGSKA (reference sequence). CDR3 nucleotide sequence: TGCAGTGCGAGCCGGGGCCCCCTGGGACTAGCGGGAGGGAATGAGCAGTTCTTC. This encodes CSASRGPLGLAGGNEQFF.

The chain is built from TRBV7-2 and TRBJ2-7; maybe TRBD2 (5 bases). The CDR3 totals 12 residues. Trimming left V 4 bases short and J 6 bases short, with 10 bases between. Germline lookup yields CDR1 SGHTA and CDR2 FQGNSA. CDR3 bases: TGTGCCAGCAGCTCGAGCGGAGGCGAGCAGTACTTC. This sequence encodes CASSSSGGEQYF.

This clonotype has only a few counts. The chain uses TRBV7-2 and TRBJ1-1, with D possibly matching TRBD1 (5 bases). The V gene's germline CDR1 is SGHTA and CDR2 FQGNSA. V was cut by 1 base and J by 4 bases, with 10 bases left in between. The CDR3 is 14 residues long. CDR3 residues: CASSLVFGGTEAFF. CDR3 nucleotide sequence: TGTGCCAGCAGCTTAGTTTTCGGGGGCACTGAAGCTTTCTTT.